These T cell receptor beta chains were read from a single sample in a study of T cell responses to AZD1222 COVID-19 vaccine. Repertoires were generated with immunoSEQ multiplex PCR, while TCRdb's copy carries only in-frame clones and drops some. The sample has 75,000 to 90,000 clones; more than 85% are singletons. Sequencing was performed on peripheral blood, taken 28 days after the second AZD1222 dose. The receptors come from an adult who received the AZD1222 COVID-19 vaccine. Both conserved end residues are part of each CDR3. The order of the fields is V gene, CDR3 protein.

TRBV3-1/TRBV3-2 CASQNGASEAFF
TRBV20-1 CSASRSTGDLNTIYF
TRBV7-9 CASRQGQGAGGNEQFF
TRBV28 CASSLTGENTEAFF
TRBV19 CASSSPGTSGSPYYEQYF
TRBV19 CASSIGSGTTGEQYF
TRBV18 CASSPGGMSPNTEAFF
TRBV14 CASSQDRFDFSYEQYF
TRBV6-4 CASSDSWDSTDTQYF
TRBV6-1 CASSEGVYSGNTIYF
TRBV3-1/TRBV3-2 CASSQEAGGGTDTQYF
TRBV7-9 CASSLEYQGKMAWNTEAFF
TRBV6-1 CASSDSRGTVRQGNEQFF
TRBV28 CASSRSDTDTQYF
TRBV2 CASSEGGRVDDGDTEAFF
TRBV30 CAWSRQGPDEAFF
TRBV5-4 CASSLDRGLTTNEKLFF
TRBV30 CAWSVGAGAVNTEAFF
TRBV13 CASSLVRDSYNEQFF
TRBV12-3/TRBV12-4 CASSPRTGHEQYF
TRBV28 CASEIGTGNQPQHF
TRBV11-2 CASRKTGGGLDTQYF
TRBV2 CASSRDRGNQPQHF
TRBV4-2 CASSHPGTNGDTQYF
TRBV11-1 CASSSLAGLYEQYF
TRBV21-1 CASSNSPNEQFF
TRBV14 CASRGRGEYF